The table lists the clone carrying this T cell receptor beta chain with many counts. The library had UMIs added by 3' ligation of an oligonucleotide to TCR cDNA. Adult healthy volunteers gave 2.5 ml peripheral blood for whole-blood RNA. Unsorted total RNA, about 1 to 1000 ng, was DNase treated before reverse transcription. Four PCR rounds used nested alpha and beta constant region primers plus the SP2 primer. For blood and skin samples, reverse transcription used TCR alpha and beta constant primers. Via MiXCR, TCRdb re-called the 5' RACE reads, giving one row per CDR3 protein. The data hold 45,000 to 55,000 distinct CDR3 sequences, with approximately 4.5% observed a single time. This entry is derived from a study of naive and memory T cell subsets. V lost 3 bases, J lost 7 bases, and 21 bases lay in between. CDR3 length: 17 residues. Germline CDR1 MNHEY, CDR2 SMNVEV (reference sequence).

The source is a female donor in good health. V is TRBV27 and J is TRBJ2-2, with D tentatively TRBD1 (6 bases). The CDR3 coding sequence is TGTGCCAGCAGTTTCCGTGGACGCACAGAAGGGGGCGGGGAGCTGTTTTTT. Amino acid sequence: CASSFRGRTEGGGELFF.